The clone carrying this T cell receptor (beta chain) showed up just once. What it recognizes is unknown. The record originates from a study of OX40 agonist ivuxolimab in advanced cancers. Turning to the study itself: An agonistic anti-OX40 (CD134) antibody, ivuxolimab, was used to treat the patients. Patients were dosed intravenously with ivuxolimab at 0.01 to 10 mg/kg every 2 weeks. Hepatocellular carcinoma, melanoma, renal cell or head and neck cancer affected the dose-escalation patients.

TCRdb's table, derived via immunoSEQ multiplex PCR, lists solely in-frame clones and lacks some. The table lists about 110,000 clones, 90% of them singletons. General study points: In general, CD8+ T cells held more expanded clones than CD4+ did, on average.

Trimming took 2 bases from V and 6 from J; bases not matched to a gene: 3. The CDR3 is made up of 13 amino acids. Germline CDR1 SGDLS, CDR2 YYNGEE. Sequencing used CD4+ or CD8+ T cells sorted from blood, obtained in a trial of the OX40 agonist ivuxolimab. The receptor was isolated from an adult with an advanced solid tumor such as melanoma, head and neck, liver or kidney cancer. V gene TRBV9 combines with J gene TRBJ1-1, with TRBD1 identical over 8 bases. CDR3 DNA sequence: TGTGCCAGCAGCGTGGCACAGGGGGCTGAAGCTTTCTTT. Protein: CASSVAQGAEAFF.